The clone carrying this TCR beta chain was observed at least ten times. Germline loops: CDR1 MGHRA, CDR2 YSYEKL. Trimming left V 0 bases short and J 3 bases short, with 6 bases between. This CDR3 region has 14 residues. TCRdb re-called the 5' RACE reads through MiXCR, storing one row per CDR3 protein. Found here are 60,000 to 75,000 distinct CDR3 sequences, over 10% of them singletons; the top ten hold 5% to 7%. The data stem from a study of early T cells in non-severe SARS-CoV-2 infection. This TCR was sampled from an adult who was a healthcare worker with PCR-confirmed SARS-CoV-2 infection or an uninfected control (not recorded which). This chain links TRBV4-1 with TRBJ1-3; D remains unclear. Sequenced material: whole blood, taken at baseline. The chain's CDR3 is CASSQELYGNTIYF. The CDR3 DNA reads as TGCGCCAGCAGCCAAGAGTTGTATGGAAACACCATATATTTT.